Listed here are 28 T cell receptor beta chains from one sample, sequenced in a study of cytomegalovirus exposure and HLA in healthy donors. PCR involved 60 Vbeta and 13 Jbeta primers. Clones were read by immunoSEQ multiplex PCR, and TCRdb kept only the in-frame ones, dropping some. The table includes more than 150,000 clones, approximately 84% detected once. The sample comprised PBMCs. These receptors all come from a woman in her 40s in good health and CMV-seropositive.

The V and J genes are TRBV5-1 and TRBJ1-2, with D possibly TRBD1 on 6 matching bases. CDR1 is SGHRS and CDR2 is YFSETQ in the germline V gene. V was clipped by 0 bases and J by 4 bases, with 10 bases between them. The CDR3 is 14 residues long. CDR3 sequence: CASSLDEGGYGYTF. CDR3 nucleotide sequence: TGCGCCAGCAGCTTGGACGAAGGGGGCTATGGCTACACCTTC.

This clone was recorded once. V is TRBV5-1 and J is TRBJ2-2; maybe TRBD2 (5 bases). CDR3 length equals 15 residues. V was cut by 2 bases and J by 5 bases, with 13 bases left in between. The V gene's germline CDR1 is SGHRS and CDR2 YFSETQ. The CDR3 reads CASSLVEGRTGELFF. For the CDR3, the DNA is TGCGCCAGCAGCTTAGTTGAGGGAAGGACCGGGGAGCTGTTTTTT.

The CDR3 here is CASSVGASRYEQFF. The CDR3 DNA is TGTGCCAGCAGCGTAGGGGCTAGCCGTTATGAGCAGTTCTTC. J is TRBJ2-1 and V is TRBV9, with a tentative D call TRBD2 (5 bases). V lost 0 bases, J lost 8 bases, and 12 bases lay in between. The CDR3 has 14 residues. Germline CDR1 and CDR2: SGDLS and YYNGEE. Based on the CDR3 plus reference TRBV9 and TRBJ2-1, the full variable domain is DSGVTQTPKHLITATGQRVTLRCSPRSGDLSVYWYQQSLDQGLQFLIQYYNGEERAKGNILERFSAQQFPDLHSELNLSSLELGDSALYFCASSVGASRYEQFFGPGTRLTVL.

This clone was observed at least ten times. Here the CDR3 reads CASSQKTGGAAEAFF. The CDR3, as DNA: TGCGCCAGCAGCCAAAAAACAGGGGGCGCCGCTGAAGCTTTCTTT. The chain combines TRBV4-3 with TRBJ1-1; 9 nucleotides match TRBD1. V shed 2 bases, J shed 6 bases, and the junction held 7 bases outside the gene matches. Germline V gives CDR1 LGHNA, CDR2 YSLEER. The CDR3 covers 15 residues.

The chain is built from TRBV19 and TRBJ1-5; no reliable D call. The germline V gene has CDR1 LNHDA and CDR2 SQIVND (reference sequence). The CDR3 is 16 residues long. V was clipped by 2 bases and J by 0 bases, with 11 bases between them. The CDR3 is CASSILADYSNQPQHF. DNA for the CDR3: TGTGCCAGTAGTATACTGGCAGATTATAGCAATCAGCCCCAGCATTTT.

The rearrangement uses TRBV7-8 and TRBJ1-1; weak D call: TRBD1 (6 bases). V shed 5 bases and J shed 2 bases, with 15 bases lying between them. The CDR3 contains 15 residues. Germline CDR1 SGHVS, CDR2 FQNEAQ. The CDR3 is CASSRRTDRNTEAFF. CDR3 in DNA: TGTGCCAGCAGCCGGAGGACAGACAGAAACACTGAAGCTTTCTTT.

V is TRBV19 and J is TRBJ2-5; 8 positions match TRBD1. The CDR3 is made up of 14 amino acids. Germline V gives CDR1 LNHDA, CDR2 SQIVND (reference sequence). V was clipped by 6 bases and J by 5 bases; unmatched bases: 8. This CDR3 is CASSLQGAVETQYF. The DNA for the CDR3 is TGTGCCAGTAGCCTCCAGGGGGCGGTCGAGACCCAGTACTTC.

The V gene is TRBV19, the J gene TRBJ2-1; D is uncertain. This CDR3 spans 16 amino acids. CDR1 LNHDA and CDR2 SQIVND come from the germline V gene (reference sequence). V lost 5 bases and J lost 6, with 20 bases in between. The CDR3 DNA is TGTGCCAGTAGTCCTTACAGAAGCAGCCAATTCAATGAGCAGTTCTTC. Translation gives CASSPYRSSQFNEQFF. Full variable domain (outside the CDR3, taken from reference TRBV19 and TRBJ2-1): DGGITQSPKYLFRKEGQNVTLSCEQNLNHDAMYWYRQDPGQGLRLIYYSQIVNDFQKGDIAEGYSVSREKKESFPLTVTSAQKNPTAFYLCASSPYRSSQFNEQFFGPGTRLTVL.

This rearrangement joins TRBV7-9 to TRBJ1-2; D is possibly TRBD1 (6 bases). Trimming pared 0 bases from V and 8 bases from J, leaving 16 bases between. This CDR3 region has 15 residues. In germline, CDR1 is SEHNR, CDR2 FQNEAQ (reference sequence). CDR3 DNA: TGTGCCAGCAGCTTAGCAGGGGGGGCAGGGATCGGCTACACCTTC. Amino acids: CASSLAGGAGIGYTF.

This clone was counted between two and nine times. This chain connects TRBV11-3 to TRBJ2-2; D call uncertain. V gave up 0 bases and J gave up 0 bases, with 11 bases separating them. The CDR3 sequence is 17 residues long. Germline values: CDR1 SGHNT, CDR2 YENEEA. CDR3 amino acids: CASSLDFQFSNTGELFF. The DNA for the CDR3 is TGTGCCAGCAGCTTAGATTTCCAGTTTTCGAACACCGGGGAGCTGTTTTTT.

This chain uses TRBV19 with TRBJ2-3; D ambiguous. V was trimmed by 9 bases and J by 3 bases, leaving 10 bases between them. Per the germline V gene, CDR1 is LNHDA and CDR2 is SQIVND (reference sequence). This CDR3 is 12 amino acids long. The CDR3 reads CASLGVTDTQYF. The CDR3 coding sequence is TGTGCCAGCCTAGGAGTGACAGATACGCAGTATTTT.

CDR3 in DNA: TGCGCCAGCAGCTCTACCGGGACAGGGCTGCCGGAGCAGTACTTC. It yields the protein CASSSTGTGLPEQYF. The chain is built from TRBV5-1 and TRBJ2-7; 9 nucleotides match TRBD1. This CDR3 is built from 15 residues. The J segment lost 7 bases and the V segment lost 3 bases, leaving 11 bases of the junction unmatched. Germline values: CDR1 SGHRS, CDR2 YFSETQ. Combining the CDR3 with reference TRBV5-1 and TRBJ2-7 gives the whole variable domain KAGVTQTPRYLIKTRGQQVTLSCSPISGHRSVSWYQQTPGQGLQFLFEYFSETQRNKGNFPGRFSGRQFSNSRSEMNVSTLELGDSALYLCASSSTGTGLPEQYFGPGTRLTVT.

This rearrangement joins TRBV5-1 to TRBJ1-4, with a possible D match to TRBD1 (5 bases). Per the germline V gene, CDR1 is SGHRS and CDR2 is YFSETQ. The CDR3 spans 14 residues. V was cut by 2 bases and J by 7 bases, with 12 bases left in between. The CDR3 region is CASSFGATGEKLFF. Here the CDR3 DNA reads TGCGCCAGCAGCTTTGGGGCGACGGGTGAAAAACTGTTTTTT.

This clone was observed a handful of times. The chain carries TRBV28 and TRBJ1-5, with D unclear. This CDR3 spans 17 amino acids. Trimming shortened V by 8 bases and J by 3 bases, and 23 bases separated the two germline ends. The germline V gene has CDR1 MDHEN and CDR2 SYDVKM. The CDR3 here is CASGREGNRLINQPQHF. CDR3 bases: TGTGCCAGCGGTCGGGAGGGTAACAGACTTATCAATCAGCCCCAGCATTTT.

The chain joins TRBV19 to TRBJ1-1; 7 positions agree with TRBD1. V lost 7 bases to trimming and J lost 1 base; unmatched junction nucleotides: 9. Looked up from germline, CDR1 is LNHDA and CDR2 is SQIVND (reference sequence). The CDR3 runs to 15 residues. Here the CDR3 DNA reads TGTGCCAGTACTTTGATGCAGGGGGGGAACACTGAAGCTTTCTTT. Translated, it gives CASTLMQGGNTEAFF.

The rearrangement joins TRBV7-9 to TRBJ2-3, with 10 bases identical to TRBD2. The CDR3 covers 16 residues. Unmatched junction bases numbered 9, after V lost 4 bases and J lost 5 bases. Germline V gives CDR1 SEHNR, CDR2 FQNEAQ (reference sequence). The CDR3, as DNA: TGTGCCAGCAGCTCCCTACCCAGCGGGGGGGAAGATACGCAGTATTTT. As protein: CASSSLPSGGEDTQYF.

This chain connects TRBV19 to TRBJ2-7; unclear D gene. The CDR3 consists of 12 residues. The germline V gene has CDR1 LNHDA and CDR2 SQIVND (reference sequence). V lost 3 bases, J lost 4 bases, and 7 bases lay in between. The CDR3 region has the DNA TGTGCCAGTAGTATCAACAGTTACGAGCAGTACTTC. As protein: CASSINSYEQYF.

A word on this clone: A junction boundary mismatches the germline segment, possibly from a read error. The chain joins TRBV7-9 to TRBJ2-7; maybe TRBD1 (5 bases). CDR3 length equals 19 residues. Germline CDR1 reads SEHNR; CDR2 reads FQNEAQ (reference sequence). The CDR3 coding sequence is TGTTCCAGCAGCCGGAACTATAGTACAGGCCGTACGAATGCCTACGAGCAGTACTTC. Translated, it gives CSSSRNYSTGRTNAYEQYF. The entire variable domain, with the rest obtained from reference TRBV7-9 and TRBJ2-7, is as follows: DTGVSQNPRHKITKRGQNVTFRCDPISEHNRLYWYRQTLGQGPEFLTYFQNEAQLEKSRLLSDRFSAERPKGSFSTLEIQRTEQGDSAMYLCSSSRNYSTGRTNAYEQYFGPGTRLTVT.

This clone was counted once. V is TRBV19 and J is TRBJ2-5; 7 bases map to TRBD2. Trimming cost V 5 bases and J 7 bases; bases outside gene matches: 10. CDR1 is LNHDA and CDR2 is SQIVND in the germline V gene (reference sequence). This CDR3 has 14 residues. CDR3 bases: TGTGCCAGTAGTGCTCAAGGCGGGGAGGGGACCCAGTACTTC. Protein: CASSAQGGEGTQYF.

This clone appeared once. The V call is TRBV29-1, the J call TRBJ1-2; the D gene is possibly TRBD1 (6 bases). V was shortened by 4 bases and J by 3 bases, with 6 bases between the two germline ends. Looked up from germline, CDR1 is SQVTM and CDR2 is ANQGSEA. The CDR3 contains 11 residues. CDR3 region: CSVAGDYGYTF. The CDR3 DNA follows: TGCAGCGTTGCAGGGGACTATGGCTACACCTTC.

The CDR3 loop is CASSGFPAGESGNTIYF. The CDR3 DNA follows: TGTGCCAGCAGTGGTTTCCCGGCAGGGGAGTCTGGAAACACCATATATTTT. The V and J genes are TRBV25-1 and TRBJ1-3, with D maybe TRBD1 (6 bases). V was trimmed by 4 bases and J by 1 base, leaving 17 bases between them. In germline, CDR1 is MGHDK, CDR2 SYGVNS. The CDR3 runs 17 residues.

V gene TRBV28 combines with J gene TRBJ1-1; D gene ambiguous. V lost 5 bases to trimming and J lost 7 bases, with 8 bases between them. The CDR3 spans 11 residues. Germline V gives CDR1 MDHEN, CDR2 SYDVKM. This chain's CDR3 is CASSNFLEAFF. CDR3 bases: TGTGCCAGCAGTAACTTTCTTGAAGCTTTCTTT.

This clone was counted only a few times. V and J are TRBV19 and TRBJ1-5; D is unresolved. V was clipped by 0 bases and J by 3 bases, with 18 bases between them. The CDR3 is 18 residues long. Germline-derived CDR1 and CDR2 are LNHDA and SQIVND (reference sequence). CDR3: CASSIDPVRALLNQPQHF. The CDR3 DNA is TGTGCCAGTAGTATAGATCCGGTGAGGGCCCTCCTCAATCAGCCCCAGCATTTT.

The CDR3 loop reads CSVLGQGEAAFF. The CDR3, as DNA: TGCAGCGTTTTGGGACAGGGTGAAGCAGCTTTCTTT. J is TRBJ1-1 and V is TRBV29-1, with TRBD1 matching over 9 bases. CDR3 size: 12 residues. With V trimmed by 5 bases and J by 10 bases, 8 bases remained unmatched. CDR1 SQVTM and CDR2 ANQGSEA come from the germline V gene.

The sample holds a few counts of this clone. The chain uses TRBV28 and TRBJ1-1; no clear D gene. Per the germline V gene, CDR1 is MDHEN and CDR2 is SYDVKM. CDR3 size: 15 residues. The V and J ends lost 4 bases and 5 bases respectively, with 17 bases between them. The CDR3 region has the DNA TGTGCCAGCAGTTCCCGCGGGGAAGCTTCTACTGAAGCTTTCTTT. Translation gives CASSSRGEASTEAFF. The variable domain in full, with the rest retrieved from reference TRBV28 and TRBJ1-1, is DVKVTQSSRYLVKRTGEKVFLECVQDMDHENMFWYRQDPGLGLRLIYFSYDVKMKEKGDIPEGYSVSREKKERFSLILESASTNQTSMYLCASSSRGEASTEAFFGQGTRLTVV.

The V call is TRBV30, the J call TRBJ2-3; D is undetermined. Germline-derived CDR1 and CDR2 are GTSNPN and SVGIG (reference sequence). Trimming pared 3 bases from V and 0 bases from J, leaving 13 bases between. This CDR3 is built from 15 residues. CDR3 region: CAWSDWKSSTDTQYF. The CDR3 DNA is TGTGCCTGGAGCGACTGGAAATCTAGCACAGATACGCAGTATTTT. Variable domain in full (rest from reference TRBV30 and TRBJ2-3): SQTIHQWPATLVQPVGSPLSLECTVEGTSNPNLYWYRQAAGRGLQLLFYSVGIGQISSEVPQNLSASRPQDRQFILSSKKLLLSDSGFYLCAWSDWKSSTDTQYFGPGTRLTVL.

The chain links TRBV19 to TRBJ2-5; TRBD2 matches 11 bases. Germline V gene data show CDR1 as LNHDA and CDR2 as SQIVND (reference sequence). V lost 4 bases to trimming and J lost 8 bases; unmatched junction nucleotides: 6. This CDR3 region has 14 residues. The DNA of the CDR3 is TGTGCCAGTAGTACTGGACTAGCGGGTGAAACCCAGTACTTC. The encoded protein is CASSTGLAGETQYF.

CDR3 loop: CSVSGGDEKLFF. The CDR3 DNA sequence: TGCAGCGTTAGCGGGGGGGATGAAAAACTGTTTTTT. The rearrangement joins TRBV29-1 to TRBJ1-4; possibly TRBD1 for D (5 bases). V shed 5 bases and J shed 6 bases, with 10 bases lying between them. Germline assignment: CDR1 SQVTM and CDR2 ANQGSEA. The CDR3 has 12 amino acids.